The next 32 T cell receptor beta chains were all read from a single sample in a study of blood T cell repertoires in COVID-19. Only in-frame clones appear in the TCRdb table, and some are missing; sequencing was by immunoSEQ multiplex PCR. The table lists 100,000 to 150,000 clones, around 77% of them singletons. Sequenced input: peripheral blood. These receptors originate from a man in his fifties or sixties with active or convalescent COVID-19.

This clone was seen just once. The V gene is TRBV11-1, the J gene TRBJ2-4; tentatively, D is TRBD2 (5 bases). The ends were cut back, 2 bases at V and 14 bases at J, with 16 bases in the middle. This CDR3 is 13 amino acids long. CDR1 is SGHAT and CDR2 is FQDESV in the germline V gene (reference sequence). DNA of the CDR3: TGTGCCAGCAGCTTATTGAATGGGGAGAGGGAGTACTTC. As protein: CASSLLNGEREYF. The full variable domain, with the rest looked up from reference TRBV11-1 and TRBJ2-4, is EAEVAQSPRYKITEKSQAVAFWCDPISGHATLYWYRQILGQGPELLVQFQDESVVDDSQLPKDRFSAERLKGVDSTLKIQPAELGDSAMYLCASSLLNGEREYFGAGTRLSVL.

This chain joins TRBV6-5 and TRBJ1-2, with 8 bases matching TRBD1. V lost 7 bases and J lost 3; bases outside the gene matches: 10. The CDR3 length is 15 residues. Per germline, CDR1 MNHEY and CDR2 SVGAGI. The CDR3 here is CASTSGGAGDYGYTF. DNA of the CDR3: TGTGCCAGCACCTCAGGGGGCGCGGGAGACTATGGCTACACCTTC.

The J gene is TRBJ2-7, the V gene TRBV6-5; tentative D call: TRBD1 (6 bases). Trimming removed 6 bases from V and 0 bases from J, with 9 bases in between. This CDR3 contains 13 residues. Germline V lookup: CDR1 MNHEY, CDR2 SVGAGI. CDR3 nucleotide sequence: TGTGCCAGCAGCGGGACAAACTCCTACGAGCAGTACTTC. This codes for CASSGTNSYEQYF.

V usage is TRBV24-1 and J usage is TRBJ1-1; 7 nucleotides line up with TRBD1. This CDR3 comprises 12 residues. Germline trimming cut 7 bases from V and 5 bases from J; bases unmatched to any gene: 3. Looked up from germline, CDR1 is KGHDR and CDR2 is SFDVKD. As DNA, the CDR3 is TGTGCCACCAGCCAGACAGGGACTGAAGCTTTCTTT. Residues: CATSQTGTEAFF.

The gene calls are TRBV7-2 and TRBJ1-2; 12 nucleotides align to TRBD1. CDR1 is SGHTA and CDR2 is FQGNSA in the germline V gene. The V and J ends lost 3 bases and 5 bases, in that order; junction bases with no gene match: 7. The CDR3 has 16 residues. CDR3 sequence: CASSFAGQGARYGYTF. In DNA form, the CDR3 reads TGTGCCAGCAGCTTTGCGGGACAGGGGGCTCGGTATGGCTACACCTTC.

The gene calls are TRBV7-9 and TRBJ1-3; TRBD1 might be the D (5 bases). This CDR3 contains 16 residues. CDR1 and CDR2 from the germline V gene are SEHNR and FQNEAQ (reference sequence). V lost 1 base to trimming and J lost 0 bases, with 10 bases between them. Written as DNA, the CDR3 is TGTGCCAGCAGCTTAGTGTCGGGGGGCTCTGGAAACACCATATATTTT. Protein: CASSLVSGGSGNTIYF.

CDR3: CATSDSVSSTQYF. The DNA of the CDR3 is TGTGCCACCAGTGATTCCGTCTCGTCGACCCAGTACTTC. This chain joins TRBV24-1 and TRBJ2-5, with D uncertain. Germline V lookup: CDR1 KGHDR, CDR2 SFDVKD. The CDR3 length is 13 residues. The V end was cut by 2 bases, the J end by 7 bases, with 10 bases between.

V usage is TRBV2 and J usage is TRBJ2-5, with 11 bases matching TRBD2. In germline, CDR1 is SNHLY, CDR2 FYNNEI. This CDR3 is built from 20 residues. Losses at the gene ends were 3 bases for V and 2 bases for J; bases not matched to a gene: 17. The CDR3 DNA sequence: TGTGCCAGCAGTGATAGTACAGGGGGCTTTAGCGGGAGGGCGCAAGAGACCCAGTACTTC. Encoded protein: CASSDSTGGFSGRAQETQYF.

The chain employs TRBV28 and TRBJ2-1; a possible D gene is TRBD2 (6 bases). Trimming removed 8 bases from V and 6 bases from J, with 8 bases in between. CDR3 size: 11 residues. Germline CDR1 is MDHEN and CDR2 is SYDVKM. CDR3 bases: TGTGCCAGCGGGAGGCCCAATGAGCAGTTCTTC. It yields the protein CASGRPNEQFF.

V gene TRBV19 combines with J gene TRBJ1-1; D unresolved. From germline, CDR1 is LNHDA and CDR2 SQIVND (reference sequence). The CDR3 loop spans 17 amino acids. Trimming took off 5 bases at V and 0 bases at J, with 19 bases between the two ends. In DNA form, the CDR3 reads TGTGCCAGTAGTTCCGGATCCGGAGAGGTGGTGAACACTGAAGCTTTCTTT. The encoded protein is CASSSGSGEVVNTEAFF.

Comment on this clone: A read error may account for a junction end that differs from germline. The rearrangement links TRBV10-3 to TRBJ2-3, with TRBD1 matching over 10 bases. The CDR3 extends over 15 amino acids. Germline values: CDR1 ENHRY, CDR2 SYGVKD. The CDR3 sequence: CAIKVDRGRTDTQYF. The CDR3 DNA reads as TGTGCCATCAAAGTCGACAGGGGGCGCACGGATACGCAGTATTTT.

The sample holds a few counts of this clone. The chain combines TRBV28 with TRBJ1-5; no firm D call. Per germline, CDR1 MDHEN and CDR2 SYDVKM. V was pared by 5 bases and J by 0 bases, with 14 bases between. This CDR3 region has 16 residues. CDR3 in DNA: TGTGCCAGCAGTCAACTTCGGGAGTATAGCAATCAGCCCCAGCATTTT. It yields the protein CASSQLREYSNQPQHF.

This rearrangement joins TRBV19 to TRBJ1-1; D might be TRBD1 (5 bases). The germline V gene has CDR1 LNHDA and CDR2 SQIVND (reference sequence). The CDR3 loop spans 14 amino acids. With 2 bases removed from V and 4 bases from J, the gap between germline ends came to 11 bases. The CDR3 DNA follows: TGTGCCAGTAGTATAACCCGGCAGGGCACTGAAGCTTTCTTT. Residues: CASSITRQGTEAFF.

The gene calls are TRBV18 and TRBJ2-7, with 7 bases identical to TRBD1. This CDR3 contains 15 residues. Trimming took 6 bases from V and 0 from J; bases not matched to a gene: 8. Germline lookup yields CDR1 KGHSH and CDR2 LQKENI. CDR3 nucleotide sequence: TGTGCCAGCTCCCCCGGGACAGTGCTCTCCTACGAGCAGTACTTC. This encodes CASSPGTVLSYEQYF.

This rearrangement joins TRBV5-5 to TRBJ2-2; TRBD2 matches 9 bases. In germline, CDR1 is SGHKS, CDR2 YYEKEE (reference sequence). Germline trimming cut 4 bases from V and 1 base from J; bases unmatched to any gene: 14. This CDR3 region has 19 residues. The CDR3 is CASSPKRGVAGVNTGELFF. As DNA, the CDR3 is TGTGCCAGCAGCCCTAAACGTGGGGTAGCGGGAGTGAACACCGGGGAGCTGTTTTTT. The full variable domain, completed using reference TRBV5-5 and TRBJ2-2, is DAGVTQSPTHLIKTRGQQVTLRCSPISGHKSVSWYQQVLGQGPQFIFQYYEKEERGRGNFPDRFSARQFPNYSSELNVNALLLGDSALYLCASSPKRGVAGVNTGELFFGEGSRLTVL.

The chain employs TRBV19 and TRBJ1-5, with no clear D. The germline V and J ends were trimmed by 5 bases and 6 bases, with 8 bases remaining between them. From germline, CDR1 is LNHDA and CDR2 SQIVND (reference sequence). CDR3 length: 12 residues. In DNA form, the CDR3 reads TGTGCCAGTAGTCCCCGGGGTCAGCCCCAGCATTTT. Protein product: CASSPRGQPQHF.

The chain couples TRBV27 to TRBJ2-7, with 11 bases aligning to TRBD1. Germline V lookup: CDR1 MNHEY, CDR2 SMNVEV (reference sequence). Trimming at V came to 6 bases and at J to 4 bases, leaving 5 bases not matched to a gene. The CDR3 spans 14 residues. The CDR3 sequence is CASSKDRGLYEQYF. The CDR3 bases are TGTGCCAGCAGCAAGGACAGGGGGCTTTACGAGCAGTACTTC.

This sequence joins TRBV12-3 or TRBV12-4 and TRBJ2-1; perhaps TRBD2 as D (5 bases). V lost 4 bases and J 8 bases, leaving 6 bases between the germline ends. The CDR3 runs 11 residues. As DNA, the CDR3 is TGTGCCAGCAGTTCCGGGGATGAGCAGTTCTTC. Amino acid sequence: CASSSGDEQFF.

This chain joins TRBV5-4 and TRBJ1-1; 7 bases align to TRBD1. Trimming removed 0 bases from V and 0 bases from J; junction bases left unmatched: 5. The CDR3 contains 16 residues. Germline CDR1 and CDR2: SGHNT and YYREEE (reference sequence). In DNA, the CDR3 is TGTGCCAGCAGCTTGGGTTATAGGGGGCTGAACACTGAAGCTTTCTTT. Translation: CASSLGYRGLNTEAFF.

This clone appeared once. The gene calls are TRBV20-1 and TRBJ2-3; possible D gene TRBD2, 6 bases. In germline, CDR1 is DFQATT, CDR2 SNEGSKA (reference sequence). The V and J ends lost 6 bases and 3 bases respectively, with 7 bases between them. There are 11 residues in the CDR3. The CDR3 DNA follows: TGCAGTGCGGGGGGTACAGATACGCAGTATTTT. Amino acid sequence: CSAGGTDTQYF.

This clone was seen a single time. The chain employs TRBV30 and TRBJ2-7, with D perhaps matching TRBD2 (5 bases). This CDR3 region has 13 residues. Germline values: CDR1 GTSNPN, CDR2 SVGIG (reference sequence). Trimming cost V 2 bases and J 3 bases, with 11 bases left between them. The DNA for the CDR3 is TGTGCCTGGAGTTATAAGCGGAACTACGAGCAGTACTTC. Translation gives CAWSYKRNYEQYF.

The chain recombines TRBV7-3 with TRBJ2-3; TRBD2 aligns across 13 bases. V lost 5 bases to trimming and J lost 2 bases; unmatched junction nucleotides: 7. This CDR3 comprises 17 residues. Germline-derived CDR1 and CDR2 are SGHTA and FQGTGA. In nucleotides, the CDR3 is TGTGCCAGCAGCACCCCGACTAGCGGGAGGTCCACAGATACGCAGTATTTT. It translates to CASSTPTSGRSTDTQYF.

This sequence joins TRBV6-2 or TRBV6-3 and TRBJ1-2; D possibly corresponds to TRBD1 (5 bases). V was pared by 5 bases and J by 6 bases, with 19 bases between. The CDR3 is made up of 15 amino acids. Germline CDR1 and CDR2: MNHEY and SVGEGT. This CDR3 reads CASSGRRGTLDGYTF. For the CDR3, the DNA is TGTGCCAGCAGTGGCCGGAGGGGTACGCTGGATGGCTACACCTTC.

This sequence joins TRBV27 and TRBJ2-7; 9 bases are a match to TRBD2. With V trimmed by 6 bases and J by 3 bases, 6 bases remained unmatched. Germline CDR1 and CDR2: MNHEY and SMNVEV (reference sequence). The CDR3 has 14 residues. The CDR3 DNA reads as TGTGCCAGCAGCCGGACTAGCGTATACTACGAGCAGTACTTC. Translation gives CASSRTSVYYEQYF.

This chain links TRBV2 with TRBJ2-3, with D possibly TRBD2 on 5 matching bases. There are 13 residues in the CDR3. Germline CDR1 and CDR2: SNHLY and FYNNEI. Trimming removed 6 bases from V and 1 base from J, with 8 bases in between. CDR3 protein: CASREEGTDTQYF. CDR3 in DNA: TGTGCCAGCAGGGAGGAGGGCACAGATACGCAGTATTTT.

The chain joins TRBV27 to TRBJ2-1; tentative D call: TRBD1 (5 bases). This CDR3 has 15 residues. Trimming took 5 bases from V and 4 from J, leaving 15 bases between them. Looked up from germline, CDR1 is MNHEY and CDR2 is SMNVEV (reference sequence). In DNA, the CDR3 is TGTGCCAGCAGTCTGGACACCCGGGCGTACAATGAGCAGTTCTTC. Its protein is CASSLDTRAYNEQFF.

The chain couples TRBV28 to TRBJ2-3; possibly TRBD1 for D (7 bases). Between the trimmed V and J ends, which lost 7 bases and 3 bases, there was a span of 17 bases. Germline V gives CDR1 MDHEN, CDR2 SYDVKM. This CDR3 contains 15 residues. The CDR3 DNA reads as TGTGCCAGCAACCAAGGAGGGGGCTGGACAGATACGCAGTATTTT. Its translation: CASNQGGGWTDTQYF.

J is TRBJ1-2 and V is TRBV28; 7 nucleotides agree with TRBD1. This CDR3 spans 14 amino acids. Losses at the gene ends were 4 bases for V and 0 bases for J; bases not matched to a gene: 2. Germline values: CDR1 MDHEN, CDR2 SYDVKM. Written as DNA, the CDR3 is TGTGCCAGCAGTTCAGGGGGGTCTAACTATGGCTACACCTTC. This encodes CASSSGGSNYGYTF.

The count of this clone is one. V is TRBV24-1 and J is TRBJ2-1; unclear D gene. The V and J ends lost 8 bases and 0 bases respectively, with 10 bases between them. This CDR3 has 14 amino acids. The germline CDR1 and CDR2 sequences are KGHDR and SFDVKD. CDR3 DNA: TGTGCCACCACTTATAAGAGCTCCTACAATGAGCAGTTCTTC. This codes for CATTYKSSYNEQFF.

The chain is built from TRBV2 and TRBJ2-1, with D perhaps matching TRBD2 (6 bases). Germline CDR1 reads SNHLY; CDR2 reads FYNNEI. Trimming left V 9 bases short and J 6 bases short, with 18 bases between. The length of the CDR3 is 14 residues. In nucleotides, the CDR3 is TGTGCCAGTCTCGGGACTTTAGTCCCCAATGAGCAGTTCTTC. Translating gives CASLGTLVPNEQFF.

This sequence joins TRBV19 and TRBJ2-7; D is uncertain. CDR3 length: 13 amino acids. Germline V gene lookup returns CDR1 LNHDA and CDR2 SQIVND (reference sequence). The V gene lost 3 bases and the J gene lost 3 bases, with 9 bases spanning the gap. CDR3 protein: CASSIYENYEQYF. Written as DNA, the CDR3 is TGTGCCAGTAGTATCTATGAAAACTACGAGCAGTACTTC.

This clone was detected only a few times. The genes are TRBV6-4 and TRBJ2-3; TRBD1 matches at 8 bases. The germline gives CDR1 MRHNA, CDR2 SNTAGT. Germline trimming cut 5 bases from V and 0 bases from J; bases unmatched to any gene: 4. The CDR3 sequence is 15 residues long. CDR3 nucleotides: TGTGCCAGCAGTAGACAGGGGTCAAGCACAGATACGCAGTATTTT. Encoded protein: CASSRQGSSTDTQYF.